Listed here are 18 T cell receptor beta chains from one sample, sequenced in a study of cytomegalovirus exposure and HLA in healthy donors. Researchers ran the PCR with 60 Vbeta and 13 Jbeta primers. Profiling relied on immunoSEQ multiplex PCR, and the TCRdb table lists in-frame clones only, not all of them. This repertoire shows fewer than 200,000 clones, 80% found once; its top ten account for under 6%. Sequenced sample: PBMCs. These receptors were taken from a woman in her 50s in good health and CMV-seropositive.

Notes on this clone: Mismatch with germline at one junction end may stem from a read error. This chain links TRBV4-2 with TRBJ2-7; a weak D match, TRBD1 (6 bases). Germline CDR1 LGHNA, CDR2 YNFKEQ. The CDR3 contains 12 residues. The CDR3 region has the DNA TGTGCCAGCAGCCAAGGAGGGGGACCCTTCGACTTC. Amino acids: CASSQGGGPFDF.

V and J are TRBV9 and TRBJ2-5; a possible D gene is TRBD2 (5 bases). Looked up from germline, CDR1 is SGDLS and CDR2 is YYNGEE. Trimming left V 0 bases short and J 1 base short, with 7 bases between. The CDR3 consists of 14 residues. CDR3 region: CASSVEAVQETQYF. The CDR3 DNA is TGTGCCAGCAGCGTAGAAGCGGTCCAAGAGACCCAGTACTTC.

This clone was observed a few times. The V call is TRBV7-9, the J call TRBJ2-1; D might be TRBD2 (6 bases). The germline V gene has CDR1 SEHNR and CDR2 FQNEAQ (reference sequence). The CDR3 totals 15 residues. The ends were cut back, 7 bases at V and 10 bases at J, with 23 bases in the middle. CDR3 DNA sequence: TGTGCCAGCATCGGGGGAAAGGAGACGGTAGGAGAGCAGTTCTTC. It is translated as CASIGGKETVGEQFF.

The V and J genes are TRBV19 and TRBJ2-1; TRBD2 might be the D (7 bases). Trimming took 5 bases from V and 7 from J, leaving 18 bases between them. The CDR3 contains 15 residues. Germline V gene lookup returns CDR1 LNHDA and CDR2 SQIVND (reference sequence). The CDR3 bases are TGTGCCAGTAGTCTGGGGGCGGGGGCATGGAATGAGCAGTTCTTC. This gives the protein CASSLGAGAWNEQFF. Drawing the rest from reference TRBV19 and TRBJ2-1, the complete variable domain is DGGITQSPKYLFRKEGQNVTLSCEQNLNHDAMYWYRQDPGQGLRLIYYSQIVNDFQKGDIAEGYSVSREKKESFPLTVTSAQKNPTAFYLCASSLGAGAWNEQFFGPGTRLTVL.

Written as DNA, the CDR3 is TGCGCCAGCAGCTTGGCTCTAAATGACGGGCAAGAGACCCAGTACTTC. It specifies CASSLALNDGQETQYF. The chain uses TRBV5-1 and TRBJ2-5; D not certain. The germline CDR1 and CDR2 sequences are SGHRS and YFSETQ. The CDR3 runs 16 residues. Trimming shortened V by 0 bases and J by 2 bases, and 14 bases separated the two germline ends. Full variable domain (rest looked up from reference TRBV5-1 and TRBJ2-5): KAGVTQTPRYLIKTRGQQVTLSCSPISGHRSVSWYQQTPGQGLQFLFEYFSETQRNKGNFPGRFSGRQFSNSRSEMNVSTLELGDSALYLCASSLALNDGQETQYFGPGTRLLVL.

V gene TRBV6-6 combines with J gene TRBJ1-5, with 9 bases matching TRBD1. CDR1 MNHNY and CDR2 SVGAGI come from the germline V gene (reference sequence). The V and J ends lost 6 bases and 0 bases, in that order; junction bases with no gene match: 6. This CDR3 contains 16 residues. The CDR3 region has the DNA TGTGCCAGCAGGGACAGGGGAGATTTTAGCAATCAGCCCCAGCATTTT. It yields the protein CASRDRGDFSNQPQHF.

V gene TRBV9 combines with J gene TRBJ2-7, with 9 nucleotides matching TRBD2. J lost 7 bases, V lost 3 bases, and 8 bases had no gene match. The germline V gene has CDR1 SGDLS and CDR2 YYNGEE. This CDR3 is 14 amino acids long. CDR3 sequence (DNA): TGTGCCAGCAGCGGGGGGACTAGCCTCTGGGAGCAGTACTTC. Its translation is CASSGGTSLWEQYF.

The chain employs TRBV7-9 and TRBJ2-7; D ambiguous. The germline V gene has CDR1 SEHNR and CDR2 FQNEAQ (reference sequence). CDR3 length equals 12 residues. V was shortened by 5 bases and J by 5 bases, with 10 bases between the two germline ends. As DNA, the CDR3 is TGTGCCAGCAGCCCCACCGGAGACGAGCAGTACTTC. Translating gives CASSPTGDEQYF. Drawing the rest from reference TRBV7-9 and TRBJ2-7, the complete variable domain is DTGVSQNPRHKITKRGQNVTFRCDPISEHNRLYWYRQTLGQGPEFLTYFQNEAQLEKSRLLSDRFSAERPKGSFSTLEIQRTEQGDSAMYLCASSPTGDEQYFGPGTRLTVT.

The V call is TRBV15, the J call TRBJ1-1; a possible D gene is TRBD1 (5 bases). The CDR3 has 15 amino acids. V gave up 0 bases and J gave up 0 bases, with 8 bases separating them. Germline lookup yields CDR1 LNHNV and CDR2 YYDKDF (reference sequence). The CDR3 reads CATSRDRQMNTEAFF. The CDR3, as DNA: TGTGCCACCAGCAGAGACCGACAGATGAACACTGAAGCTTTCTTT.

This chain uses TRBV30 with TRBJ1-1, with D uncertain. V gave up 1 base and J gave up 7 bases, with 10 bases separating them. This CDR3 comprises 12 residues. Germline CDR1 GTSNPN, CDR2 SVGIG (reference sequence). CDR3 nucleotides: TGTGCCTGGAGTGCCCGTACTTTTGAAGCTTTCTTT. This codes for CAWSARTFEAFF.

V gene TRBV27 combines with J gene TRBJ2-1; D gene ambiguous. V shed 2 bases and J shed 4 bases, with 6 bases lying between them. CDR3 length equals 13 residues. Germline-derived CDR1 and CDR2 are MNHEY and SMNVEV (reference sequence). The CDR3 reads CASSLEAYNEQFF. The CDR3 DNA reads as TGTGCCAGCAGTTTAGAGGCATACAATGAGCAGTTCTTC.

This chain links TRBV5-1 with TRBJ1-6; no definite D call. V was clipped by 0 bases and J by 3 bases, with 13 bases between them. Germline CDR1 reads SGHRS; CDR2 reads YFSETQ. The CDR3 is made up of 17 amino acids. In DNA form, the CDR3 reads TGCGCCAGCAGCTTGGCCTTGGGAGATTACTATAATTCACCCCTCCACTTT. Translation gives CASSLALGDYYNSPLHF. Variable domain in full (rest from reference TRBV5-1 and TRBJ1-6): KAGVTQTPRYLIKTRGQQVTLSCSPISGHRSVSWYQQTPGQGLQFLFEYFSETQRNKGNFPGRFSGRQFSNSRSEMNVSTLELGDSALYLCASSLALGDYYNSPLHFGNGTRLTVT.

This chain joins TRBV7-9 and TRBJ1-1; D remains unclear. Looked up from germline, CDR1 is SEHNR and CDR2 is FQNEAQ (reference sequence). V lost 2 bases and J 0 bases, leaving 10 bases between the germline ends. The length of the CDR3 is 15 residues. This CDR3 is CASSLSAVMNTEAFF. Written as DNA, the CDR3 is TGTGCCAGCAGCTTAAGCGCAGTCATGAACACTGAAGCTTTCTTT.

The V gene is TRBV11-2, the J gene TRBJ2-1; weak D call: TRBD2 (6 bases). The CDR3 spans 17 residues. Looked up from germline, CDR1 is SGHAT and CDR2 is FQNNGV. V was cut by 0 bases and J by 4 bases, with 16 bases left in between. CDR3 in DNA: TGTGCCAGCAGCTTAGATAGGGAGGTCCGAGTATACAATGAGCAGTTCTTC. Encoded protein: CASSLDREVRVYNEQFF.

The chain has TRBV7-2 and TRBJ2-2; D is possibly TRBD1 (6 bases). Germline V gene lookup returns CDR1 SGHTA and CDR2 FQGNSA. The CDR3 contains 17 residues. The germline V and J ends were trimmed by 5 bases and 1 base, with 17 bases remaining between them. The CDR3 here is CASSPRGSQGNTGELFF. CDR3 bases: TGTGCCAGCAGCCCAAGGGGGAGTCAGGGGAACACCGGGGAGCTGTTTTTT. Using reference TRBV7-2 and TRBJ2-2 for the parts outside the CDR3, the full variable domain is GAGVSQSPSNKVTEKGKDVELRCDPISGHTALYWYRQSLGQGLEFLIYFQGNSAPDKSGLPSDRFSAERTGGSVSTLTIQRTQQEDSAVYLCASSPRGSQGNTGELFFGEGSRLTVL.

CDR3 amino acids: CASTPDLGYGYTF. In DNA, the CDR3 is TGTGCCAGCACCCCGGACTTGGGCTATGGCTACACCTTC. The V gene is TRBV5-8, the J gene TRBJ1-2, with unresolved D. The CDR3 covers 13 residues. V was trimmed by 6 bases and J by 4 bases, leaving 13 bases between them. Germline CDR1 and CDR2: SGHTS and YDEGEE. The full variable domain, its missing parts supplied by reference TRBV5-8 and TRBJ1-2, is EAGVTQSPTHLIKTRGQQATLRCSPISGHTSVYWYQQALGLGLQFLLWYDEGEERNRGNFPPRFSGRQFPNYSSELNVNALELEDSALYLCASTPDLGYGYTFGSGTRLTVV.

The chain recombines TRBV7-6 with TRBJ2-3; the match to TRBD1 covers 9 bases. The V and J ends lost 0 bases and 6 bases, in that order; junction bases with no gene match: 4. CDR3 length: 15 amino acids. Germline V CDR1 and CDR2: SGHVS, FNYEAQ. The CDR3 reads CASSLARDREDTQYF. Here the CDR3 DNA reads TGTGCCAGCAGCTTAGCGAGGGACAGGGAGGATACGCAGTATTTT.

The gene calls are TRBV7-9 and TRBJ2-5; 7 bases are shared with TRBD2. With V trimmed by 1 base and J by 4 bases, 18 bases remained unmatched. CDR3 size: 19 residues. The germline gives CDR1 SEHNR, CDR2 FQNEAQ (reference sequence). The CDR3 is CASSLGLVRSGAKGETQYF. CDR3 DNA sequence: TGTGCCAGCAGCTTAGGGCTGGTTCGAAGCGGGGCGAAAGGAGAGACCCAGTACTTC. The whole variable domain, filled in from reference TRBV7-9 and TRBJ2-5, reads DTGVSQNPRHKITKRGQNVTFRCDPISEHNRLYWYRQTLGQGPEFLTYFQNEAQLEKSRLLSDRFSAERPKGSFSTLEIQRTEQGDSAMYLCASSLGLVRSGAKGETQYFGPGTRLLVL.